This T cell receptor (beta chain) was obtained from a study of blood T cell repertoires in COVID-19. Study information: The origin of the acute and convalescent COVID-19 samples was the United States, Italy and Spain. In each case, the material was cDNA or gDNA derived from T cells, B-cell-depleted T cells, or PBMCs.

The V gene lost 0 bases and the J gene lost 3 bases, with 12 bases spanning the gap. The germline V gene encodes CDR1 MNHEY and CDR2 SVGAGI. This CDR3 comprises 15 residues. Original processing notes: Estimation of nucleated cell counts relied on the amplification of reference gene primers. Clones were read by immunoSEQ multiplex PCR, and TCRdb kept only the in-frame ones, dropping some. The V and J calls and clone size come from that table; D and trimming were worked out from the DNA. This repertoire shows roughly 97,000 clones, over 70% found once; its top ten account for about 15%. The TCR sequence derives from a man aged 50-59 years with acute or convalescent COVID-19. This chain links TRBV6-5 with TRBJ2-7; D unresolved. Sequencing was performed on peripheral blood. The CDR3 bases are TGTGCCAGCAGTTACTCGGTAGTGCCAAACTACGAGCAGTACTTC. Translation gives CASSYSVVPNYEQYF.